This TCR beta chain was retrieved from a study of T cell clonality in common variable immunodeficiency. The germline CDR1 and CDR2 sequences are SGHRS and YFSETQ. There are 16 residues in the CDR3. This clone has a count of ten or more. The read stops 3 residues short of the end of the CDR3; the missing end is completed from the germline J gene. CVID and control samples used equivalent genomic DNA input. Method: immunoSEQ multiplex PCR; TCRdb's copy keeps in-frame clones and lacks some. This repertoire lists around 55,000 clones without singletons; about 0.85% sits in the top ten. The chain carries TRBV5-1 and TRBJ1-6; D is unresolved. This clonotype was sampled from a person aged 18 to 70 in good health. Sequenced input: peripheral blood mononuclear cells. The part of the CDR3 DNA that was read is TGCGCCAGCAGCTTGGAATGGCGGACTGGCCCAAAATCC. It yields the protein CASSLEWRTGPKS. The whole CDR3 region reads CASSLEWRTGPKSLHF.